This TCR beta chain is from a study of blood T cell repertoires in COVID-19. Profiled with immunoSEQ multiplex PCR; TCRdb holds only in-frame clones, not every one. The repertoire holds around 210,000 clones, with approximately 85% as singletons. CDR3 length: 13 amino acids. Germline-derived CDR1 and CDR2 are LGHDT and YNNKEL (reference sequence). V was cut by 1 base and J by 3 bases, with 6 bases left in between. What was sequenced was peripheral blood. This TCR was sampled from a man in his fifties or sixties with COVID-19, enrolled during active disease. The chain recombines TRBV3-1 (or the pseudogene TRBV3-2) with TRBJ2-5; the D is unclear. This CDR3 reads CASSQGVKETQYF. CDR3 sequence (DNA): TGTGCCAGCAGCCAAGGCGTTAAAGAGACCCAGTACTTC.